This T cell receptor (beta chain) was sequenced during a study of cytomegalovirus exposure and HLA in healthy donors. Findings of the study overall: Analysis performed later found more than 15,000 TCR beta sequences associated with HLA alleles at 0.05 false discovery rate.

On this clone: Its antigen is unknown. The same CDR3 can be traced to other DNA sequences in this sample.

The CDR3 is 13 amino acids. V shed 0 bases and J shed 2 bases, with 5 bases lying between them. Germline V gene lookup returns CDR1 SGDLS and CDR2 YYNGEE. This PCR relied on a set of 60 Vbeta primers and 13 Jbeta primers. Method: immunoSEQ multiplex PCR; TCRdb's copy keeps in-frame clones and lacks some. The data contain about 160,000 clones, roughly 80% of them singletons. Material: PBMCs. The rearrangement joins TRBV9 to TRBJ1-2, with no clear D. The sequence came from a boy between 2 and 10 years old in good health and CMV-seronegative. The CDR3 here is CASSVVSNYGYTF. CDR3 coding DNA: TGTGCCAGCAGCGTAGTGTCGAACTATGGCTACACCTTC.